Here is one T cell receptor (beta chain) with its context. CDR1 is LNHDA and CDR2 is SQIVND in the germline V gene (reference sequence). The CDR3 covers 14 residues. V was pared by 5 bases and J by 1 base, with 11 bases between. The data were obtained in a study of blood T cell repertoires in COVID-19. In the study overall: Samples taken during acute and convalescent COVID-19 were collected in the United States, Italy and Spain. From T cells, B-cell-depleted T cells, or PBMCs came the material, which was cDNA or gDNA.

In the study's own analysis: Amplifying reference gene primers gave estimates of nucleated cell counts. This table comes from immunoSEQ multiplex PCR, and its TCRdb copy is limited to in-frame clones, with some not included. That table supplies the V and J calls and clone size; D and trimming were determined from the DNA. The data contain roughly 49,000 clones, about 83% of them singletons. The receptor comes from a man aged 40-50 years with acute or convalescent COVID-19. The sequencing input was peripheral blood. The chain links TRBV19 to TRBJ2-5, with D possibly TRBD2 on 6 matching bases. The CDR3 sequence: CASSVRELQETQYF. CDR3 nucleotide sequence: TGTGCCAGTAGTGTCCGGGAGCTCCAAGAGACCCAGTACTTC. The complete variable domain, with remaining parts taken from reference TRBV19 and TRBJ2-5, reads DGGITQSPKYLFRKEGQNVTLSCEQNLNHDAMYWYRQDPGQGLRLIYYSQIVNDFQKGDIAEGYSVSREKKESFPLTVTSAQKNPTAFYLCASSVRELQETQYFGPGTRLLVL.